Described below is a single T cell receptor beta chain sequence and its context. Its antigen is not identified. The identical CDR3 is also encoded by other nucleotide sequences in the sample. This entry belongs to a study of Ad26.COV2.S vaccination and SARS-CoV-2 variants. Study observations and caveats: Across vaccine and placebo recipients, the breadth of non-spike TCRs was similar. Vaccine recipients surpassed placebo recipients in spike-specific TCR breadth.

Germline CDR1 SGHNT, CDR2 YYREEE (reference sequence). Trimming removed 3 bases at V and 1 base at J, with 9 bases between. The CDR3 extends over 14 amino acids. Measured with immunoSEQ multiplex PCR; TCRdb has only the in-frame clones, and not every one. The sample carries about 350,000 clones, about 90% recorded once. This chain joins TRBV5-4 and TRBJ2-3; D gene ambiguous. The clonotype comes from a human donor who had recovered from COVID-19. The source material was peripheral blood, sampled after recovery from COVID-19. CDR3 nucleotide sequence: TGTGCCAGCAGCTCCGGACCCGGCACAGATACGCAGTATTTT. It is translated as CASSSGPGTDTQYF.